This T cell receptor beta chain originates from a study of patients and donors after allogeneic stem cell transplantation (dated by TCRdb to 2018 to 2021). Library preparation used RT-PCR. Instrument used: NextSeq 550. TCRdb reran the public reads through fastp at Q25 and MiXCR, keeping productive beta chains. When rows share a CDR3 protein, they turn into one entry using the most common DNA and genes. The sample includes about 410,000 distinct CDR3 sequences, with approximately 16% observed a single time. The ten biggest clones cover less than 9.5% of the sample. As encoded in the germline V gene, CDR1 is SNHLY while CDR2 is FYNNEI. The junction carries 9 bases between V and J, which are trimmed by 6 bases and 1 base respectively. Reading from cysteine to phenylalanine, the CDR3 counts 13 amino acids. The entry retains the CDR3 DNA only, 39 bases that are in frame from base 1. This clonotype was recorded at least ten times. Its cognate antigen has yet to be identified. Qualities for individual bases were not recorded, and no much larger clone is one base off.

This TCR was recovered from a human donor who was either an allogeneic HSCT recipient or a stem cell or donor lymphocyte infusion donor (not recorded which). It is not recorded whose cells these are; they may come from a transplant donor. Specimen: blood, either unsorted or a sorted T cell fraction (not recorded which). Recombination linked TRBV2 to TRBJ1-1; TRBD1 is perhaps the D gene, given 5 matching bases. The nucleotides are TGTGCCAGCAGGCCACAGGAGAACACTGAAGCTTTCTTT. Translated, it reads CASRPQENTEAFF.